Below are 24 T cell receptor beta chains sequenced from a single sample in a study of blood T cell repertoires in COVID-19. Using immunoSEQ multiplex PCR, the repertoire was profiled, and TCRdb retains in-frame clones only, with some absent. The repertoire holds over 200,000 clones, with roughly nine tenths as singletons. Sequencing used PBMCs or T cells enriched from blood (not recorded which). The receptors were gathered from a young woman with acute COVID-19.

This clone was found a few times. The J gene is TRBJ1-5, the V gene TRBV19, with D possibly being TRBD1 (6 bases). This CDR3 is 14 amino acids long. The germline V gene has CDR1 LNHDA and CDR2 SQIVND (reference sequence). V lost 3 bases and J lost 6, with 12 bases in between. The CDR3 DNA reads as TGTGCCAGTAGTATGGCACAGGGCATTCAGCCCCAGCATTTT. It is translated as CASSMAQGIQPQHF.

The CDR3 sequence: CASSPAGRSSYNEQFF. DNA of the CDR3: TGTGCCAGCAGCCCAGCGGGGCGCAGCTCCTACAATGAGCAGTTCTTC. This rearrangement joins TRBV11-2 to TRBJ2-1; the match to TRBD2 covers 7 bases. Germline-derived CDR1 and CDR2 are SGHAT and FQNNGV. The CDR3 covers 16 residues. V lost 5 bases and J lost 0; bases outside the gene matches: 7. The variable domain in full, with the rest retrieved from reference TRBV11-2 and TRBJ2-1, is EAGVAQSPRYKIIEKRQSVAFWCNPISGHATLYWYQQILGQGPKLLIQFQNNGVVDDSQLPKDRFSAERLKGVDSTLKIQPAKLEDSAVYLCASSPAGRSSYNEQFFGPGTRLTVL.

J is TRBJ1-6 and V is TRBV18; the match to TRBD1 covers 10 bases. V lost 1 base and J lost 9; bases outside the gene matches: 3. Looked up from germline, CDR1 is KGHSH and CDR2 is LQKENI. The CDR3 is 15 amino acids. The CDR3 sequence is CASSPRQGAGSPLHF. DNA of the CDR3: TGTGCCAGCTCACCACGACAGGGGGCAGGTTCACCCCTCCACTTT.

V gene TRBV10-2 combines with J gene TRBJ1-2, with D perhaps matching TRBD1 (6 bases). The CDR3 covers 13 residues. Trimming removed 3 bases from V and 3 bases from J, with 8 bases in between. CDR1 and CDR2 from the germline V gene are WSHSY and SAAADI. This chain's CDR3 is CASSDNRDYGYTF. In DNA, the CDR3 is TGCGCCAGCAGTGATAACAGGGACTATGGCTACACCTTC.

The rearrangement links TRBV11-2 to TRBJ1-2; the match to TRBD1 covers 10 bases. V lost 5 bases and J lost 0; bases outside the gene matches: 3. The germline CDR1 and CDR2 sequences are SGHAT and FQNNGV. CDR3 length equals 15 residues. CDR3 region: CASSQDRGPNYGYTF. The DNA of the CDR3 is TGTGCCAGCAGCCAAGACAGGGGGCCTAACTATGGCTACACCTTC.

The chain carries TRBV24-1 and TRBJ2-1; D uncertain. The CDR3 runs 13 residues. CDR1 and CDR2 (germline): KGHDR, SFDVKD. Trimming removed 1 base at V and 12 bases at J, with 12 bases between. The CDR3 nucleotides read TGTGCCACCAGTGATTTCCAGGCAACCGGGCAGTTCTTC. This codes for CATSDFQATGQFF.

The V call is TRBV10-2, the J call TRBJ2-2; TRBD2 might be the D (5 bases). The CDR3 extends over 16 amino acids. Germline CDR1 WSHSY, CDR2 SAAADI. The V gene lost 0 bases and the J gene lost 4 bases, with 12 bases spanning the gap. The DNA of the CDR3 is TGCGCCAGCAGTGAGTCGAGCGGATGGGGCACCGGGGAGCTGTTTTTT. It encodes CASSESSGWGTGELFF.

V usage is TRBV10-1 and J usage is TRBJ2-5, with 9 bases that match TRBD2. The CDR3 contains 13 residues. J was trimmed by 2 bases and V by 8 bases; bases with no gene match: 3. Germline CDR1 WNHNN, CDR2 SYGVQD (reference sequence). The CDR3 sequence: CASQLAGQETQYF. The CDR3 nucleotides are TGCGCCAGCCAGCTAGCGGGGCAAGAGACCCAGTACTTC.

The J gene is TRBJ2-3, the V gene TRBV13; D is possibly TRBD2 (5 bases). The CDR3 runs to 16 residues. The germline gives CDR1 PRHDT, CDR2 FYEKMQ (reference sequence). Deletions cut 2 bases from V and 2 bases from J, with 14 bases between. The CDR3 region is CASSLFFSVTTDTQYF. The CDR3 DNA reads as TGTGCCAGCAGCTTATTTTTTAGCGTGACCACAGATACGCAGTATTTT.

The chain is built from TRBV13 and TRBJ1-5; perhaps TRBD1 as D (6 bases). The CDR3 sequence is 12 residues long. From germline, CDR1 is PRHDT and CDR2 FYEKMQ (reference sequence). V was pared by 0 bases and J by 9 bases, with 6 bases between. In nucleotides, the CDR3 is TGTGCCAGCAGCTTAGGGGACAGGCCCCAGCATTTT. Protein product: CASSLGDRPQHF.

The rearrangement uses TRBV10-3 and TRBJ1-5; D not resolved. CDR1 and CDR2 (germline): ENHRY, SYGVKD. CDR3 length: 14 residues. The germline V and J ends were trimmed by 4 bases and 0 bases, with 7 bases remaining between them. Written as DNA, the CDR3 is TGTGCCATCAGTGCCGGGAATAGCAATCAGCCCCAGCATTTT. Translating gives CAISAGNSNQPQHF.

The V and J genes are TRBV6-5 and TRBJ2-7; no firm D call. The V end was cut by 6 bases, the J end by 3 bases, with 15 bases between. The CDR3 is 14 amino acids. Germline-derived CDR1 and CDR2 are MNHEY and SVGAGI. In DNA form, the CDR3 reads TGTGCCAGCAGCGGCAGAGGTGTGTTCTACGAGCAGTACTTC. It specifies CASSGRGVFYEQYF.

This chain uses TRBV7-9 with TRBJ2-3; D is possibly TRBD1 (5 bases). Germline V gene data show CDR1 as SEHNR and CDR2 as FQNEAQ (reference sequence). CDR3 length: 16 amino acids. V gave up 0 bases and J gave up 0 bases, with 10 bases separating them. The chain's CDR3 is CASSLAGLVSTDTQYF. CDR3 nucleotides: TGTGCCAGCAGCTTAGCGGGGCTAGTGAGCACAGATACGCAGTATTTT.

The chain has TRBV29-1 and TRBJ1-2, with TRBD1 matching over 7 bases. Unmatched junction bases numbered 2, after V lost 0 bases and J lost 4 bases. This CDR3 spans 13 amino acids. The germline V gene has CDR1 SQVTM and CDR2 ANQGSEA. This CDR3 reads CSVEDRDSYGYTF. Written as DNA, the CDR3 is TGCAGCGTTGAAGATAGGGACAGCTATGGCTACACCTTC.

This clone occurred a few times. The gene calls are TRBV4-1 and TRBJ1-5; D gene unclear. The CDR3 has 17 residues. The ends were cut back, 0 bases at V and 0 bases at J, with 12 bases in the middle. CDR1 MGHRA and CDR2 YSYEKL come from the germline V gene. As DNA, the CDR3 is TGCGCCAGCAGCCAAGAGGCGGAGGACTATAGCAATCAGCCCCAGCATTTT. This translates into CASSQEAEDYSNQPQHF.

This clone has only a few counts. The V and J genes are TRBV4-1 and TRBJ2-7; D perhaps matches TRBD1 (6 bases). Germline lookup yields CDR1 MGHRA and CDR2 YSYEKL. There are 15 residues in the CDR3. The V end was cut by 4 bases, the J end by 2 bases, with 15 bases between. The CDR3 sequence is CASSPSGQITYEQYF. DNA of the CDR3: TGCGCCAGCAGCCCCTCAGGACAGATTACCTACGAGCAGTACTTC.

This chain links TRBV7-7 with TRBJ2-7; 7 nucleotides agree with TRBD1. This CDR3 has 14 residues. Looked up from germline, CDR1 is SSHAT and CDR2 is FNYEAQ (reference sequence). V was pared by 2 bases and J by 5 bases, with 6 bases of the junction left unmatched. The CDR3 DNA follows: TGTGCCAGCAGCTTAACTACAGGGGACCACGAGCAGTACTTC. Its translation is CASSLTTGDHEQYF. Using reference TRBV7-7 and TRBJ2-7 for the parts outside the CDR3, the full variable domain is GAGVSQSPRYKVTKRGQDVTLRCDPISSHATLYWYQQALGQGPEFLTYFNYEAQPDKSGLPSDRFSAERPEGSISTLTIQRTEQRDSAMYRCASSLTTGDHEQYFGPGTRLTVT.

The chain employs TRBV7-7 and TRBJ2-7; perhaps TRBD1 as D (5 bases). Trimming pared 4 bases from V and 2 bases from J, leaving 12 bases between. Germline V CDR1 and CDR2: SSHAT, FNYEAQ (reference sequence). The CDR3 is 14 residues long. Written as DNA, the CDR3 is TGTGCCAGCAGCTCAGACGGACACCCCTACGAGCAGTACTTC. Its translation: CASSSDGHPYEQYF.

The CDR3 bases are TGTGCCAGTAGTATACAGGGCTCTCGGAATGAAAAACTGTTTTTT. The encoded protein is CASSIQGSRNEKLFF. This rearrangement joins TRBV19 to TRBJ1-4, with D possibly matching TRBD1 (5 bases). This CDR3 has 15 residues. Germline CDR1 and CDR2: LNHDA and SQIVND (reference sequence). Trimming took off 2 bases at V and 5 bases at J, with 12 bases between the two ends.

V is TRBV30 and J is TRBJ1-2; D gene unclear. Trimming shortened V by 0 bases and J by 6 bases, and 11 bases separated the two germline ends. The CDR3 has 13 residues. Germline loops: CDR1 GTSNPN, CDR2 SVGIG (reference sequence). CDR3 region: CAWSVQRGNGYTF. The CDR3 DNA reads TGTGCCTGGAGTGTACAGCGGGGAAATGGCTACACCTTC.

The chain uses TRBV7-2 and TRBJ2-7; D is perhaps TRBD1 (5 bases). Germline loops: CDR1 SGHTA, CDR2 FQGNSA. Trimming took off 3 bases at V and 6 bases at J, with 9 bases between the two ends. The CDR3 has 12 amino acids. The CDR3 DNA is TGTGCCAGCAGCTTCAGGGCCATCGAGCAGTACTTC. Residues: CASSFRAIEQYF.

The chain has TRBV4-3 and TRBJ2-4, with 9 nucleotides matching TRBD1. CDR3 length: 17 residues. Germline lookup yields CDR1 LGHNA and CDR2 YSLEER. Trimming at V came to 4 bases and at J to 3 bases, leaving 10 bases not matched to a gene. For the CDR3, the DNA is TGCGCCAGCAGCCCGATGGTTCAGACAGGGGGCAAAAACATTCAGTACTTC. Residues: CASSPMVQTGGKNIQYF.

This chain uses TRBV7-6 with TRBJ2-7, with TRBD1 matching 10 bases. This CDR3 spans 14 amino acids. With V trimmed by 5 bases and J by 6 bases, 7 bases remained unmatched. Per the germline V gene, CDR1 is SGHVS and CDR2 is FNYEAQ. Here the CDR3 DNA reads TGTGCCAGCAGCCCTCCGGGACAGGGGTCCGAGCAGTACTTC. Translated: CASSPPGQGSEQYF.

V and J are TRBV9 and TRBJ1-1; weak D call: TRBD1 (5 bases). Deletions cut 3 bases from V and 0 bases from J, with 21 bases between. Germline V gene lookup returns CDR1 SGDLS and CDR2 YYNGEE. The CDR3 loop spans 18 amino acids. The CDR3 region has the DNA TGTGCCAGCAGCGGCCCCAGATCGGGCAGGGCCATGAACACTGAAGCTTTCTTT. This codes for CASSGPRSGRAMNTEAFF. The full variable domain, rest sourced from reference TRBV9 and TRBJ1-1, is DSGVTQTPKHLITATGQRVTLRCSPRSGDLSVYWYQQSLDQGLQFLIQYYNGEERAKGNILERFSAQQFPDLHSELNLSSLELGDSALYFCASSGPRSGRAMNTEAFFGQGTRLTVV.